The 29 T cell receptor beta chains presented below share a single source sample, sequenced in a study of cytomegalovirus exposure and HLA in healthy donors. PCR primers comprised 60 Vbeta and 13 Jbeta primers. Assay used: immunoSEQ multiplex PCR; TCRdb lists only in-frame clones, some missing. The repertoire holds tens of thousands of clones, with about four fifths as singletons. The sequenced sample was PBMCs. These receptors all come from a man aged 40-55 years in good health and CMV-seronegative.

CDR3 nucleotide sequence: TGCGCCAGCAGCCAAGAACGCTTGTCTAGCGGGGTAGACACCGGGGAGCTGTTTTTT. This gives the protein CASSQERLSSGVDTGELFF. The chain employs TRBV4-1 and TRBJ2-2; 9 nucleotides match TRBD2. There are 19 residues in the CDR3. V shed 0 bases, J shed 3 bases, and the junction held 11 bases outside the gene matches. Germline assignment: CDR1 MGHRA and CDR2 YSYEKL.

V usage is TRBV10-3 and J usage is TRBJ2-3, with 11 bases matching TRBD2. J lost 1 base, V lost 4 bases, and 7 bases had no gene match. The CDR3 runs 17 residues. Germline CDR1 ENHRY, CDR2 SYGVKD. The CDR3 region is CAISVGLAGVGTDTQYF. In DNA, the CDR3 is TGTGCCATCAGTGTCGGACTAGCGGGTGTGGGCACAGATACGCAGTATTTT.

This clone was seen only a few times. CDR3 in amino acids: CAWSRLRINYGYTF. The CDR3 DNA sequence: TGTGCCTGGAGTCGCCTCAGAATTAACTATGGCTACACCTTC. This chain links TRBV30 with TRBJ1-2; D is undetermined. This CDR3 region has 14 residues. Germline CDR1 reads GTSNPN; CDR2 reads SVGIG (reference sequence). The ends were cut back, 2 bases at V and 1 base at J, with 11 bases in the middle.

This clone was seen a handful of times. The V and J genes are TRBV6-5 and TRBJ2-7; 7 positions match TRBD2. Germline loops: CDR1 MNHEY, CDR2 SVGAGI. J was trimmed by 2 bases and V by 5 bases; bases with no gene match: 9. The CDR3 is 15 amino acids. The CDR3 DNA follows: TGTGCCAGCAGTCAAAGGTTGGGAGGGACCTACGAGCAGTACTTC. This encodes CASSQRLGGTYEQYF.

The table lists this clone with a few counts. The chain is built from TRBV19 and TRBJ1-5, with 7 bases fitting TRBD1. Germline values: CDR1 LNHDA, CDR2 SQIVND (reference sequence). CDR3 length equals 14 residues. J lost 6 bases, V lost 6 bases, and 8 bases had no gene match. The CDR3 DNA reads TGTGCCAGTAGGGAGACAGGGTACGGTCAGCCCCAGCATTTT. The encoded protein is CASRETGYGQPQHF.

This clone has only one observation. The rearrangement links TRBV6-1 to TRBJ2-7; a possible D gene is TRBD2 (5 bases). V gave up 5 bases and J gave up 3 bases, with 11 bases separating them. Germline lookup yields CDR1 MNHNS and CDR2 SASEGT. The CDR3 extends over 13 amino acids. CDR3 region: CASSLTKFYEQYF. The CDR3 DNA follows: TGTGCCAGCAGTTTGACTAAATTCTACGAGCAGTACTTC.

The table lists this clone with a few counts. The V call is TRBV27, the J call TRBJ2-7; a possible D gene is TRBD2 (6 bases). The CDR3 contains 15 residues. The germline gives CDR1 MNHEY, CDR2 SMNVEV (reference sequence). Trimming pared 2 bases from V and 3 bases from J, leaving 14 bases between. CDR3 nucleotide sequence: TGTGCCAGCAGTTTAATCGGCGGGACTCGCTACGAGCAGTACTTC. This gives the protein CASSLIGGTRYEQYF.

The rearrangement joins TRBV6-6 to TRBJ1-6, with 9 bases identical to TRBD1. The CDR3 extends over 16 amino acids. Germline trimming cut 8 bases from V and 10 bases from J; bases unmatched to any gene: 15. Looked up from germline, CDR1 is MNHNY and CDR2 is SVGAGI (reference sequence). The CDR3 DNA reads as TGTGCCAGCTGGAGAGGGACAGGGCGACTACCCTCACCCCTCCACTTT. It yields the protein CASWRGTGRLPSPLHF.

The CDR3 region is CASSSPSGTSSYEQYF. The CDR3 region has the DNA TGTGCCAGCAGTTCTCCTAGCGGGACTAGCAGCTACGAGCAGTACTTC. V usage is TRBV28 and J usage is TRBJ2-7, with 9 bases that match TRBD2. The J segment lost 3 bases and the V segment lost 4 bases, leaving 10 bases of the junction unmatched. Germline values: CDR1 MDHEN, CDR2 SYDVKM. The CDR3 totals 16 residues.

The chain uses TRBV5-1 and TRBJ2-5, with D unresolved. The CDR3 is 13 residues long. The germline V gene has CDR1 SGHRS and CDR2 YFSETQ. The V end lost 1 base, the J end lost 4 bases, and 8 bases lay between the germline ends. CDR3 nucleotide sequence: TGCGCCAGCAGCTTGTATTCCCGAGAGACCCAGTACTTC. Protein: CASSLYSRETQYF. The full variable domain, in which reference TRBV5-1 and TRBJ2-5 provide the parts outside the CDR3, is KAGVTQTPRYLIKTRGQQVTLSCSPISGHRSVSWYQQTPGQGLQFLFEYFSETQRNKGNFPGRFSGRQFSNSRSEMNVSTLELGDSALYLCASSLYSRETQYFGPGTRLLVL.

This chain uses TRBV5-4 with TRBJ2-1; 7 nucleotides line up with TRBD2. The CDR3 runs to 15 residues. Germline CDR1 and CDR2: SGHNT and YYREEE (reference sequence). V shed 0 bases, J shed 0 bases, and the junction held 0 bases outside the gene matches. Here the CDR3 reads CASSLGGSSYNEQFF. DNA of the CDR3: TGTGCCAGCAGCTTGGGCGGGAGCTCCTACAATGAGCAGTTCTTC.

The chain carries TRBV4-2 and TRBJ2-4; the match to TRBD2 covers 8 bases. V was pared by 0 bases and J by 5 bases, with 12 bases of the junction left unmatched. Germline CDR1 and CDR2: LGHNA and YNFKEQ. This CDR3 is built from 18 residues. CDR3 loop: CASSQDLVGAGGQNIQYF. CDR3 in DNA: TGTGCCAGCAGCCAAGATTTGGTGGGGGCGGGGGGTCAAAACATTCAGTACTTC.

This chain uses TRBV7-2 with TRBJ1-1; possibly TRBD1 for D (6 bases). Germline values: CDR1 SGHTA, CDR2 FQGNSA. This CDR3 has 13 amino acids. V was trimmed by 3 bases and J by 5 bases, leaving 10 bases between them. The CDR3 DNA is TGTGCCAGCAGCTTGTCAGGGGTGACTGAAGCTTTCTTT. Its translation is CASSLSGVTEAFF.

Here the CDR3 reads CASHKSYTTNNEQFF. In DNA, the CDR3 is TGTGCCAGCCATAAGAGTTACACTACGAACAATGAGCAGTTCTTC. J is TRBJ2-1 and V is TRBV2; D gene ambiguous. The CDR3 length is 15 residues. Trimming stripped 8 bases from V and 5 bases from J, with 19 bases between. The V gene's germline CDR1 is SNHLY and CDR2 FYNNEI.

J is TRBJ1-4 and V is TRBV7-9; D gene ambiguous. The CDR3 loop spans 14 amino acids. Deletions cut 1 base from V and 7 bases from J, with 10 bases between. The germline CDR1 and CDR2 sequences are SEHNR and FQNEAQ (reference sequence). CDR3 sequence (DNA): TGTGCCAGCAGCTTAGGGGCTCGGGGTGAAAAACTGTTTTTT. This encodes CASSLGARGEKLFF.

This chain links TRBV27 with TRBJ2-7; 7 bases map to TRBD2. The CDR3 loop spans 14 amino acids. The V gene's germline CDR1 is MNHEY and CDR2 SMNVEV (reference sequence). Trimming took 3 bases from V and 4 from J; bases not matched to a gene: 6. In DNA form, the CDR3 reads TGTGCCAGCAGTTTCACGCGGGAGAGGTACGAGCAGTACTTC. Translation gives CASSFTRERYEQYF.

This chain connects TRBV28 to TRBJ1-4; D remains unclear. The CDR3 consists of 15 residues. Germline V lookup: CDR1 MDHEN, CDR2 SYDVKM. V was shortened by 0 bases and J by 2 bases, with 7 bases between the two germline ends. CDR3 residues: CASSLWANTNEKLFF. Here the CDR3 DNA reads TGTGCCAGCAGTTTATGGGCAAACACTAATGAAAAACTGTTTTTT.

Concerning this clone: The same CDR3 can be traced to other DNA sequences in this sample. The chain couples TRBV29-1 to TRBJ1-1; 8 positions agree with TRBD1. Germline V lookup: CDR1 SQVTM, CDR2 ANQGSEA. Germline trimming cut 6 bases from V and 1 base from J; bases unmatched to any gene: 1. The CDR3 consists of 12 residues. This CDR3 reads CSVGTGNTEAFF. The CDR3 DNA sequence: TGCAGCGTAGGGACAGGGAACACTGAAGCTTTCTTT.

This clone has only one observation. This chain links TRBV5-6 with TRBJ1-1; D not resolved. Germline CDR1 is SGHDT and CDR2 is YYEEEE. This CDR3 contains 13 residues. The V end lost 3 bases, the J end lost 4 bases, and 10 bases lay between the germline ends. The CDR3 region has the DNA TGTGCCAGCAGCTCTTCCGGGAGCACTGAAGCTTTCTTT. Translating it yields CASSSSGSTEAFF.

This clone was seen only once. V is TRBV10-1 and J is TRBJ1-1; a possible D gene is TRBD1 (5 bases). CDR1 WNHNN and CDR2 SYGVQD come from the germline V gene (reference sequence). The CDR3 is 13 residues long. V was shortened by 1 base and J by 5 bases, with 8 bases between the two germline ends. The CDR3 DNA reads TGCGCCAGCAGTGAGTATAGGGGAACTGAAGCTTTCTTT. Its protein is CASSEYRGTEAFF.

The chain recombines TRBV6-4 with TRBJ2-6; a possible D gene is TRBD2 (6 bases). This CDR3 region has 17 residues. Germline V gene sequence: CDR1 MRHNA, CDR2 SNTAGT. V lost 0 bases and J 4 bases, leaving 13 bases between the germline ends. The CDR3 reads CASSDSMGGTGANVLTF. CDR3 coding DNA: TGTGCCAGCAGTGACTCGATGGGCGGGACCGGGGCCAACGTCCTGACTTTC.

This chain connects TRBV7-9 to TRBJ1-1, with a tentative D call TRBD1 (5 bases). Germline values: CDR1 SEHNR, CDR2 FQNEAQ (reference sequence). The CDR3 sequence is 14 residues long. Deletions cut 4 bases from V and 10 bases from J, with 19 bases between. CDR3 loop: CASSSTGTGVVAFF. The CDR3 bases are TGTGCCAGCAGCTCGACCGGGACGGGGGTCGTAGCTTTCTTT.

V is TRBV29-1 and J is TRBJ2-1; D possibly corresponds to TRBD2 (6 bases). There are 14 residues in the CDR3. The ends were cut back, 5 bases at V and 3 bases at J, with 14 bases in the middle. CDR1 and CDR2 (germline): SQVTM, ANQGSEA. CDR3 DNA sequence: TGCAGCGTTAGTAGCGGCATTCTCTACAATGAGCAGTTCTTC. Translation: CSVSSGILYNEQFF.

The chain uses TRBV4-1 and TRBJ2-1; D is possibly TRBD1 (5 bases). This CDR3 comprises 15 residues. The V gene's germline CDR1 is MGHRA and CDR2 YSYEKL. The ends were cut back, 1 base at V and 5 bases at J, with 12 bases in the middle. The CDR3 region is CASSQVAKGDNEQFF. The CDR3 coding sequence is TGCGCCAGCAGCCAAGTGGCAAAAGGGGACAATGAGCAGTTCTTC.

The rearrangement joins TRBV5-1 to TRBJ2-7; TRBD2 is a possible D gene (6 bases). V lost 1 base and J 6 bases, leaving 8 bases between the germline ends. Germline CDR1 is SGHRS and CDR2 is YFSETQ. The CDR3 runs 12 residues. CDR3 coding DNA: TGCGCCAGCAGCTTGACTAGCTCCGAGCAGTACTTC. Its protein product is CASSLTSSEQYF.

This clone was seen only once. The chain couples TRBV7-6 to TRBJ2-1, with no clear D. In germline, CDR1 is SGHVS, CDR2 FNYEAQ. The germline V and J ends were trimmed by 5 bases and 6 bases, with 14 bases remaining between them. This CDR3 has 14 residues. Written as DNA, the CDR3 is TGTGCCAGCAGCATTAATCCCCCCCCCAATGAGCAGTTCTTC. It translates to CASSINPPPNEQFF.

V usage is TRBV5-1 and J usage is TRBJ2-3; perhaps TRBD2 as D (6 bases). The V and J ends lost 4 bases and 2 bases respectively, with 11 bases between them. The CDR3 is made up of 14 amino acids. From germline, CDR1 is SGHRS and CDR2 YFSETQ. The CDR3 loop is CASSERTNTDTQYF. The CDR3 DNA is TGCGCCAGCAGCGAGAGGACTAACACAGATACGCAGTATTTT.

This clone appeared a few times. The J gene is TRBJ2-1, the V gene TRBV7-2; D may be TRBD2 (6 bases). Germline V gene lookup returns CDR1 SGHTA and CDR2 FQGNSA. V shed 4 bases and J shed 11 bases, with 18 bases lying between them. This CDR3 is 14 amino acids long. CDR3 sequence: CASSSPNGGMKQFF. The CDR3 DNA sequence: TGTGCCAGCAGCTCGCCAAACGGGGGAATGAAGCAGTTCTTC.

The rearrangement joins TRBV5-1 to TRBJ2-4, with 8 nucleotides matching TRBD1. V was pared by 8 bases and J by 12 bases, with 19 bases of the junction left unmatched. The CDR3 is made up of 15 amino acids. Germline V gene data show CDR1 as SGHRS and CDR2 as YFSETQ. The CDR3 sequence: CASRVHDRGLDSQYF. The CDR3, as DNA: TGCGCCAGTAGGGTCCACGACAGGGGCTTGGACAGTCAGTACTTC.